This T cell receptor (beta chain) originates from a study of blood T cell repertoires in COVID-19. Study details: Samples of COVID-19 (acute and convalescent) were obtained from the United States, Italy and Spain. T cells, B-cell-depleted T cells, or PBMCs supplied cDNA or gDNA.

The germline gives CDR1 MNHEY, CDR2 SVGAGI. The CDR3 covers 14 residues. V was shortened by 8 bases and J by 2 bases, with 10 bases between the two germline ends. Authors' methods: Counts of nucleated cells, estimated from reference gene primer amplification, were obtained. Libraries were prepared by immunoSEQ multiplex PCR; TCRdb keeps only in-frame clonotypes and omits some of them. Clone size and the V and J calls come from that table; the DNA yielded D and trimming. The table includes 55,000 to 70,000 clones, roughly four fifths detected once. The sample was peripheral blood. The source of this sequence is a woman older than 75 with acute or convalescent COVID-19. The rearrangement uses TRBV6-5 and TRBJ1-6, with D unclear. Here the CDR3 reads CASASGAYNSPLHF. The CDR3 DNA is TGTGCCAGCGCCAGCGGCGCCTATAATTCACCCCTCCACTTT.